These 15 T cell receptor beta chains originate from one sample sequenced in a study of patients and donors after allogeneic stem cell transplantation. In TCRdb, the RT-PCR reads were re-called with MiXCR into one record per CDR3 protein. The data hold over 350,000 distinct CDR3 sequences, with 16% observed a single time. Sequenced sample: blood, either unsorted or a sorted T cell fraction (not recorded which). The origin of the receptors is a human donor who was either an allogeneic HSCT recipient or a stem cell or donor lymphocyte infusion donor (not recorded which). It is not recorded whose cells these are; they may come from a transplant donor.

The chain is built from TRBV4-1 and TRBJ2-3; TRBD2 aligns across 8 bases. The germline gives CDR1 MGHRA, CDR2 YSYEKL. The CDR3 extends over 15 amino acids. V trimming: 4 bases; J trimming: 7 bases; junction bases outside the gene matches: 10. In DNA, the CDR3 is TGCGCCAGCAGCCCACCGGGACTAGAGGGAAATACGCAGTATTTT. Translation: CASSPPGLEGNTQYF.

This clonotype was seen a handful of times. CDR3 DNA: TGCAGTGCTAGGGGTCGGGGAAGGAGTACGCAGTATTTT. This gives the protein CSARGRGRSTQYF. The rearrangement joins TRBV20-1 to TRBJ2-3, with D possibly TRBD2 on 5 matching bases. The V gene's germline CDR1 is DFQATT and CDR2 SNEGSKA (reference sequence). V lost 3 bases and J lost 8, with 15 bases in between. The CDR3 has 13 residues.

The rearrangement joins TRBV2 to TRBJ2-7, with D perhaps assigned TRBD1 or TRBD2 (5 bases each). CDR1 SNHLY and CDR2 FYNNEI come from the germline V gene. There are 14 residues in the CDR3. V lost 6 bases, J lost 2 bases, and 14 bases lay in between. Here the CDR3 reads CASSPGDLPYEQYF. In DNA form, the CDR3 reads TGTGCCAGCAGCCCCGGGGACCTGCCCTACGAGCAGTACTTC.

The chain joins TRBV5-1 to TRBJ1-1; unclear D gene. Looked up from germline, CDR1 is SGHRS and CDR2 is YFSETQ. With 5 bases removed from V and 1 base from J, the gap between germline ends came to 12 bases. The CDR3 spans 14 residues. CDR3 DNA sequence: TGCGCCAGCAGGTCCACAACGCAGAACACTGAAGCTTTCTTT. This codes for CASRSTTQNTEAFF.

The rearrangement joins TRBV2 to TRBJ1-2; D unresolved. The V gene's germline CDR1 is SNHLY and CDR2 FYNNEI. V was pared by 7 bases and J by 8 bases, with 17 bases between. The CDR3 has 13 amino acids. CDR3 in amino acids: CASTPDLSWGYTF. CDR3 nucleotide sequence: TGTGCCAGCACCCCGGATTTGTCGTGGGGCTACACCTTC.

V is TRBV20-1 and J is TRBJ2-5; D gene uncertain. There are 10 residues in the CDR3. Trimming cost V 5 bases and J 1 base, with 2 bases left between them. Germline V gene sequence: CDR1 DFQATT, CDR2 SNEGSKA (reference sequence). CDR3: CSAFQETQYF. The CDR3 region has the DNA TGCAGTGCTTTCCAAGAGACCCAGTACTTC.

This clonotype was observed a handful of times. The chain joins TRBV5-8 to TRBJ2-1; D perhaps matches TRBD2 (5 bases). Germline V gives CDR1 SGHTS, CDR2 YDEGEE. CDR3 length: 16 amino acids. The V end was cut by 0 bases, the J end by 2 bases, with 12 bases between. The CDR3 DNA is TGTGCCAGCAGCTTGGGGGAGAGCCGGACCTACAATGAGCAGTTCTTC. Protein product: CASSLGESRTYNEQFF.

This clonotype was seen repeatedly, ten times or more. The chain combines TRBV12-3 or TRBV12-4 with TRBJ1-3; D is unresolved. V lost 6 bases and J lost 0, with 9 bases in between. This CDR3 contains 14 residues. CDR3 DNA: TGTGCCAGCAGCCCACGCTCCTCTGGAAACACCATATATTTT. Protein sequence: CASSPRSSGNTIYF.

This clonotype was seen repeatedly, ten times or more. The V and J genes are TRBV12-3 or TRBV12-4 and TRBJ1-1, with D maybe TRBD1 (6 bases). This CDR3 region has 16 residues. The V and J ends lost 2 bases and 1 base respectively, with 14 bases between them. The CDR3 here is CASSLSTGRRNTEAFF. The CDR3 region has the DNA TGTGCCAGCAGTTTAAGTACAGGGAGGAGGAACACTGAAGCTTTCTTT.

There are many counts of this clonotype. The chain recombines TRBV30 with TRBJ1-5, with TRBD1 identical over 8 bases. Germline trimming cut 0 bases from V and 4 bases from J; bases unmatched to any gene: 8. This CDR3 spans 16 amino acids. Germline CDR1 is GTSNPN and CDR2 is SVGIG (reference sequence). CDR3 in amino acids: CAWSVLDRGRNQPQHF. The CDR3 DNA reads as TGTGCCTGGAGTGTATTAGACAGGGGTAGGAATCAGCCCCAGCATTTT.

This clonotype was counted ten times or more. The gene calls are TRBV5-1 and TRBJ1-4; D remains unclear. The CDR3 contains 13 residues. Germline V gene data show CDR1 as SGHRS and CDR2 as YFSETQ. V dropped 4 bases and J dropped 8 bases, with 12 bases sitting between them. The DNA for the CDR3 is TGCGCCAGCAGCCCGAGAGATGGAGAAAAACTGTTTTTT. This gives the protein CASSPRDGEKLFF.

This clonotype was seen a few times. This chain connects TRBV11-3 to TRBJ2-1, with D perhaps TRBD1 (5 bases). V was shortened by 2 bases and J by 7 bases, with 9 bases between the two germline ends. CDR3 length: 13 residues. Looked up from germline, CDR1 is SGHNT and CDR2 is YENEEA. The CDR3 protein is CASSLYQGNEQFF. CDR3 bases: TGTGCCAGCAGCTTATATCAGGGAAATGAGCAGTTCTTC.

At least ten counts were recorded for this clonotype. The chain recombines TRBV2 with TRBJ1-6; possibly TRBD1 for D (6 bases). Germline CDR1 is SNHLY and CDR2 is FYNNEI. V lost 3 bases and J lost 5, with 14 bases in between. The CDR3 length is 16 residues. The CDR3: CASSDTIPGDNSPLHF. The CDR3 DNA sequence: TGTGCCAGCAGTGATACGATTCCAGGGGATAATTCACCCCTCCACTTT.

A few counts support this clonotype. The chain combines TRBV15 with TRBJ2-1, with 10 bases lining up with TRBD2. This CDR3 comprises 17 residues. Trimming at V came to 0 bases and at J to 3 bases, leaving 5 bases not matched to a gene. Per the germline V gene, CDR1 is LNHNV and CDR2 is YYDKDF (reference sequence). DNA of the CDR3: TGTGCCACCAGCAGAGAGGGTAGCGGGGGGCTCTACAATGAGCAGTTCTTC. It translates to CATSREGSGGLYNEQFF.

The rearrangement joins TRBV6-1 to TRBJ2-7, with D perhaps TRBD2 (5 bases). The CDR3 is 12 residues long. The V end lost 3 bases, the J end lost 2 bases, and 5 bases lay between the germline ends. Germline values: CDR1 MNHNS, CDR2 SASEGT. CDR3: CASSETTYEQYF. CDR3 nucleotides: TGTGCCAGCAGTGAGACTACCTACGAGCAGTACTTC.